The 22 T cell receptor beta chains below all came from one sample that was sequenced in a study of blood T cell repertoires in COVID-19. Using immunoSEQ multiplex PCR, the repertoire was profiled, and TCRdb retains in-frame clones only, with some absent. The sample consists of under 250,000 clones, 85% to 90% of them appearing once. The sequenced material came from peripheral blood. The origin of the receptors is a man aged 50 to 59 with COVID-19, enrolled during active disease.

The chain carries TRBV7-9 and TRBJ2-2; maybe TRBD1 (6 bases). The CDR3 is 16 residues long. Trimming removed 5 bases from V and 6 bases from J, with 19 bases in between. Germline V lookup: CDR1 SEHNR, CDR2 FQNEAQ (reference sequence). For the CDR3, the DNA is TGTGCCAGCAGCAACCGGGACAAGATACTGCCCGGGGAGCTGTTTTTT. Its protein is CASSNRDKILPGELFF.

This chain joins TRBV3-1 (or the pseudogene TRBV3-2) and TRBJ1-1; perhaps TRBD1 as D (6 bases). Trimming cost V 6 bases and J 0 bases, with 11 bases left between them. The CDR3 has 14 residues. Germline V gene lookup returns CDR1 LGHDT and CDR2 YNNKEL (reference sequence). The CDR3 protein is CASSSRGLNTEAFF. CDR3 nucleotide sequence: TGTGCCAGCAGTAGCAGGGGTTTGAACACTGAAGCTTTCTTT.

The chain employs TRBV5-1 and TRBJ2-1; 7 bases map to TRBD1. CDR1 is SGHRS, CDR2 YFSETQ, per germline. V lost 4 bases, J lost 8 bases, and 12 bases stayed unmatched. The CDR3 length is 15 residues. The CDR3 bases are TGCGCCAGCAGCCCGAGACAGGGAGACATCGATGAGCAGTTCTTC. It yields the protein CASSPRQGDIDEQFF.

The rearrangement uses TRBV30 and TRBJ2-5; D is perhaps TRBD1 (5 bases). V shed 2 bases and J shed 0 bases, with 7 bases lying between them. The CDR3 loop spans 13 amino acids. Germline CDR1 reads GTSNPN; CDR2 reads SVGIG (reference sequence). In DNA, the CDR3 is TGTGCCTGGAGTTCAGGGAACCAAGAGACCCAGTACTTC. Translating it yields CAWSSGNQETQYF. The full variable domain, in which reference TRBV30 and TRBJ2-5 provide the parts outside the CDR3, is SQTIHQWPATLVQPVGSPLSLECTVEGTSNPNLYWYRQAAGRGLQLLFYSVGIGQISSEVPQNLSASRPQDRQFILSSKKLLLSDSGFYLCAWSSGNQETQYFGPGTRLLVL.

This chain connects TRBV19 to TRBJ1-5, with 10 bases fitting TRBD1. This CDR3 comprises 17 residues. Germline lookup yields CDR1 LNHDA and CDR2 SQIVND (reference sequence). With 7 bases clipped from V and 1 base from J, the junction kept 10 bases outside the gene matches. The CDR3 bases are TGTGCCAGTACCGGGGACAGGGGACGGGGGAGCAATCAGCCCCAGCATTTT. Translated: CASTGDRGRGSNQPQHF.

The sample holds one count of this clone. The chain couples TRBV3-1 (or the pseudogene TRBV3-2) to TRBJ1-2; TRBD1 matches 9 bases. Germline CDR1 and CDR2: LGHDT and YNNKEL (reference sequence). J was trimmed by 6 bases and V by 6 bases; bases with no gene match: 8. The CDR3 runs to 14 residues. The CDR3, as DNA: TGTGCCAGCAGACGACAGGGGGGGATTGATGGCTACACCTTC. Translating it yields CASRRQGGIDGYTF.

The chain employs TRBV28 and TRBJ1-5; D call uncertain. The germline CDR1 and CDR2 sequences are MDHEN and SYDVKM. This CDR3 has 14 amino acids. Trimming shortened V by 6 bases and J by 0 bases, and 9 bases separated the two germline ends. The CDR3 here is CASRLHDSNQPQHF. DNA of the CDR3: TGTGCCAGCAGACTACACGATAGCAATCAGCCCCAGCATTTT.

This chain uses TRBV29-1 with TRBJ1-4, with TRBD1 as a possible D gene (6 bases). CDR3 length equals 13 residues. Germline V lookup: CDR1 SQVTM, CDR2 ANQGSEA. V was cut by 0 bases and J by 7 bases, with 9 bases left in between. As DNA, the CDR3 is TGCAGCGTTGAAGAGGGGGCCGGTGAAAAACTGTTTTTT. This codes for CSVEEGAGEKLFF.

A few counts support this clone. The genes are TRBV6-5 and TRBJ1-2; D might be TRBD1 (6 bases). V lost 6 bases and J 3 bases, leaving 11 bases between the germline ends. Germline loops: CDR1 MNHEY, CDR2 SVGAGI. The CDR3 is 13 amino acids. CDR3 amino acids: CASSLGTYYGYTF. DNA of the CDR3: TGTGCCAGCAGCCTCGGGACATACTATGGCTACACCTTC.

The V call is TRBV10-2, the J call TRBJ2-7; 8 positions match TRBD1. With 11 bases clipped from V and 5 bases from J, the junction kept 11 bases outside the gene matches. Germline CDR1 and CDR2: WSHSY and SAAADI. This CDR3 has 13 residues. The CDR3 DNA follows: TGCGCCGGGGGGACAGGTCTCTTCGACGAGCAGTACTTC. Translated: CAGGTGLFDEQYF.

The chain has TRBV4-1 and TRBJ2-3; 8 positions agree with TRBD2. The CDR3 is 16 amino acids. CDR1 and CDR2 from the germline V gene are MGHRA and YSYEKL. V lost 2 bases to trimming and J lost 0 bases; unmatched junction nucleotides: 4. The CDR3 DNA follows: TGCGCCAGCAGCCAATTAGCGGGGAGAAGCACAGATACGCAGTATTTT. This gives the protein CASSQLAGRSTDTQYF.

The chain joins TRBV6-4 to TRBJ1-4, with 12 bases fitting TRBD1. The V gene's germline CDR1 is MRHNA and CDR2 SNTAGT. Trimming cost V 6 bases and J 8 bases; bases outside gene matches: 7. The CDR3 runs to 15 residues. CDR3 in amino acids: CASRGRDRGPEKLFF. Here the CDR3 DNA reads TGTGCCAGCAGGGGCCGGGACAGGGGGCCGGAAAAACTGTTTTTT.

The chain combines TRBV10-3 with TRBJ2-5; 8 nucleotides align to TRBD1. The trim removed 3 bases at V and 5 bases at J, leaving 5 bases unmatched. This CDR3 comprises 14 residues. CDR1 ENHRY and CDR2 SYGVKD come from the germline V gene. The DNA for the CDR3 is TGTGCCATCAGTGAACGGACAGGGACGGAGACCCAGTACTTC. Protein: CAISERTGTETQYF.

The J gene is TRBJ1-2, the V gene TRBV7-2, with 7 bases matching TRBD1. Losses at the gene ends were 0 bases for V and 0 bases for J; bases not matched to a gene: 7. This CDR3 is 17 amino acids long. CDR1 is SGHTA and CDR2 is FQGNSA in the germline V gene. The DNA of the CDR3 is TGTGCCAGCAGCTTAGCTAGACAGGGCGGGCCTAACTATGGCTACACCTTC. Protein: CASSLARQGGPNYGYTF.

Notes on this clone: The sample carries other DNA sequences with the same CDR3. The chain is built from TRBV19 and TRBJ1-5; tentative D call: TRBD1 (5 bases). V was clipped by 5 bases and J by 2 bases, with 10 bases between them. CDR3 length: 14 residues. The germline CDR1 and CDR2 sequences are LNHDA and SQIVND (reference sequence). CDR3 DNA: TGTGCCAGTAGTCCCGGGGGGGGCAATCAGCCCCAGCATTTT. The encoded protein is CASSPGGGNQPQHF. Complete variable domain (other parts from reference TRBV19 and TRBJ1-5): DGGITQSPKYLFRKEGQNVTLSCEQNLNHDAMYWYRQDPGQGLRLIYYSQIVNDFQKGDIAEGYSVSREKKESFPLTVTSAQKNPTAFYLCASSPGGGNQPQHFGDGTRLSIL.

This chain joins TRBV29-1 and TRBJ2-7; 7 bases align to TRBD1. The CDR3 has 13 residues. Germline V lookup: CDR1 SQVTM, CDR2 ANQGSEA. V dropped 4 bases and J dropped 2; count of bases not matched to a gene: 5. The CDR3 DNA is TGCAGCGTTGGTGCCAGGGGGACCTACGAGCAGTACTTC. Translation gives CSVGARGTYEQYF.

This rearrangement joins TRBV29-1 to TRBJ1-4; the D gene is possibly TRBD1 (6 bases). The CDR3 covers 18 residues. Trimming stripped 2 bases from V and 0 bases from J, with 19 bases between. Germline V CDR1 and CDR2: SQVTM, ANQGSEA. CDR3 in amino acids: CSVEIPWDTTTTNEKLFF. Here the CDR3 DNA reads TGCAGCGTTGAAATCCCTTGGGACACCACTACAACTAATGAAAAACTGTTTTTT.

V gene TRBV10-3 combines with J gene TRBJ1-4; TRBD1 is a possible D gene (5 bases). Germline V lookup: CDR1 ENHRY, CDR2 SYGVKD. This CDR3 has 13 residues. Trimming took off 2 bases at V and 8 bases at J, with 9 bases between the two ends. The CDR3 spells CAISEVAGEKLFF. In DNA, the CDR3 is TGTGCCATCAGTGAGGTGGCAGGGGAAAAACTGTTTTTT.

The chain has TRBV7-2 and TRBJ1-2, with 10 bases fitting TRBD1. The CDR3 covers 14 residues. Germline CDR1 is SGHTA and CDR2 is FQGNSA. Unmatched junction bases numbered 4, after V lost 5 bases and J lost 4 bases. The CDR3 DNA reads TGTGCCAGCAGCCCCCGACAGGGGGCCTATGGCTACACCTTC. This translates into CASSPRQGAYGYTF.

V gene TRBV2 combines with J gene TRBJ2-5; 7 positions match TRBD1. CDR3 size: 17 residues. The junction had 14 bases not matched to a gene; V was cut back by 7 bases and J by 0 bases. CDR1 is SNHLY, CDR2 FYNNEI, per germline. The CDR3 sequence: CASTPGQSTIYQETQYF. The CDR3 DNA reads TGTGCCAGCACCCCGGGACAGTCAACAATATACCAAGAGACCCAGTACTTC. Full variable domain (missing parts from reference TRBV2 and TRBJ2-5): EPEVTQTPSHQVTQMGQEVILRCVPISNHLYFYWYRQILGQKVEFLVSFYNNEISEKSEIFDDQFSVERPDGSNFTLKIRSTKLEDSAMYFCASTPGQSTIYQETQYFGPGTRLLVL.

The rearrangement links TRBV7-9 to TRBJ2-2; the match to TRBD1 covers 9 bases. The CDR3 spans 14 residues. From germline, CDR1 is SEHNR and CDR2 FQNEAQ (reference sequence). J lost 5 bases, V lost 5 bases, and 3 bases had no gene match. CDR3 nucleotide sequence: TGTGCCAGCAGCGATGGGACAGGGACCGGGGAGCTGTTTTTT. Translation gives CASSDGTGTGELFF.

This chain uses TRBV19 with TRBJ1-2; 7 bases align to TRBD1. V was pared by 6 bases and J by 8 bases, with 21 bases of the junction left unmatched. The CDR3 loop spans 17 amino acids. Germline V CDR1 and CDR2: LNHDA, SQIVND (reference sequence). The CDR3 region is CASSRPPSPGGPYGYTF. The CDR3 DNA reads TGTGCCAGTAGCCGGCCCCCGTCCCCAGGGGGACCCTACGGCTACACCTTC. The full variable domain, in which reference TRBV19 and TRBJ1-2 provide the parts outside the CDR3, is DGGITQSPKYLFRKEGQNVTLSCEQNLNHDAMYWYRQDPGQGLRLIYYSQIVNDFQKGDIAEGYSVSREKKESFPLTVTSAQKNPTAFYLCASSRPPSPGGPYGYTFGSGTRLTVV.